The clone carrying this T cell receptor (beta chain) has just one count. Its antigen is as yet unknown. These data originate in a study of shared clonotypes between healthy human individuals. Study-level results: Blood alone was sampled, and tissue repertoires likely differ.

Only CD45RO-negative cells positively selected for CCR7 counted as naive CD8 cells, so terminally differentiated effector memory CD45RA+ cells were excluded. Trimming removed 2 bases at V and 2 bases at J, with 16 bases between. From germline, CDR1 is MNHNS and CDR2 SASEGT. This CDR3 has 17 amino acids. Assay used: immunoSEQ multiplex PCR; TCRdb lists only in-frame clones, some missing. Of approximately 1.9 million clones listed, around 93% are singletons. Sequences were obtained from naive CD8+ T cells from PBMCs. The receptor's source is a man aged 18 to 29 in good health. Some clones in this sample may be carry-over from other donors' samples. This chain connects TRBV6-1 to TRBJ1-5; D not resolved. The CDR3 sequence is CASSEPKAGVRNQPQHF. As DNA, the CDR3 is TGTGCCAGCAGTGAACCCAAGGCCGGGGTGCGCAATCAGCCCCAGCATTTT.